This TCR beta chain stems from a study of cytomegalovirus exposure and HLA in healthy donors. Study-level points and caveats: A later analysis found TCR association rates differed by HLA locus, highest for DRB1 and lowest for HLA-C. It was reportedly the case that the classifier diagnosed cytomegalovirus status with high specificity and sensitivity.

The PCR had 60 Vbeta and 13 Jbeta primers. Original handling: Later reanalysis found 80 million or so unique TCR beta chains, around 9.9 million of them shared. Only in-frame clones appear in the TCRdb table, and some are missing; sequencing was by immunoSEQ multiplex PCR. That table is the source of V, J and clone size, and D and trimming were worked out from the DNA. The sample includes about 240,000 clones, 75% to 85% of them seen just once. At sampling all donors were nominally healthy, likely with unrecorded immune exposures. Points on this clone: The antigen is not known.

The CDR3 loop spans 15 amino acids. With V trimmed by 3 bases and J by 9 bases, 4 bases remained unmatched. Germline V lookup: CDR1 SEHNR, CDR2 FQNEAQ (reference sequence). Sequencing was done on a sample of PBMCs. V is TRBV7-9 and J is TRBJ2-1; the match to TRBD2 covers 14 bases. The source of this sequence is a woman aged 60 to 75 in good health and CMV-seropositive. For the CDR3, the DNA is TGTGCCAGCAGCTTCCTGACTAGCGGGAGGGCTGAGCAGTTCTTC. Protein: CASSFLTSGRAEQFF.